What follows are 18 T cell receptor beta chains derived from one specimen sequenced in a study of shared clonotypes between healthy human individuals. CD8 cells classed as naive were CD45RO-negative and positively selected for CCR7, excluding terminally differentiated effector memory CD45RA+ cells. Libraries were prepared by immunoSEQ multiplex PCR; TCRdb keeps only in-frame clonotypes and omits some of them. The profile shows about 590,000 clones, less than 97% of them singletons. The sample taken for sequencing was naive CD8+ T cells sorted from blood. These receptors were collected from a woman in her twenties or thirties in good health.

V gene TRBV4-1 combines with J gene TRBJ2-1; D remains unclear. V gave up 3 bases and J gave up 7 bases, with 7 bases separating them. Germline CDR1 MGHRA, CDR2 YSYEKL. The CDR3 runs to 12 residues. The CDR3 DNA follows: TGCGCCAGCAGCCATCCCAGTAATGAGCAGTTCTTC. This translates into CASSHPSNEQFF.

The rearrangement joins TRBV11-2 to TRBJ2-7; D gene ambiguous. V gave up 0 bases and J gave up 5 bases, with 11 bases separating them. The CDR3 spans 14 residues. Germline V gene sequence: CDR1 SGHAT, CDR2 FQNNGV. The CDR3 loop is CASSLDVWGHEQYF. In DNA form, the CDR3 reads TGTGCCAGCAGCTTAGATGTCTGGGGTCACGAGCAGTACTTC.

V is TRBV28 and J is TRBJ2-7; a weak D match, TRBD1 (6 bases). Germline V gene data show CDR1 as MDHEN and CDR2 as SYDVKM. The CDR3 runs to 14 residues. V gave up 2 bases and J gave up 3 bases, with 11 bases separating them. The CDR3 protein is CASSLGRTVYEQYF. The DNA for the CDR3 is TGTGCCAGCAGTTTAGGAAGGACAGTCTACGAGCAGTACTTC.

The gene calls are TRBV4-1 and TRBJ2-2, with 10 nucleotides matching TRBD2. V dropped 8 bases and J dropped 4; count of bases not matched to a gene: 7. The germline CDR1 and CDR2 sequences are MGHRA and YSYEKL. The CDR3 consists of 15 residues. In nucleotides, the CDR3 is TGCGCCAGCGGGCTAGCGGGAGTGTTCACCGGGGAGCTGTTTTTT. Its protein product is CASGLAGVFTGELFF.

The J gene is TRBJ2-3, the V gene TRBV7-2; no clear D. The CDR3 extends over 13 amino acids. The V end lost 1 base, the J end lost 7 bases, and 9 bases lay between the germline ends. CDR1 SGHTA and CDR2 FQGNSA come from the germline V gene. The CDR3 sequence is CASSLEFRNTQYF. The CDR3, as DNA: TGTGCCAGCAGCTTAGAGTTTCGAAATACGCAGTATTTT.

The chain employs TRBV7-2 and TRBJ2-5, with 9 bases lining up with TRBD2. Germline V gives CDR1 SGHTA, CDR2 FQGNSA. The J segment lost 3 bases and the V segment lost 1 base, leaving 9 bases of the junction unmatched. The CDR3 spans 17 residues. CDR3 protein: CASSLVSGSGGKETQYF. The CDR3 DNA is TGTGCCAGCAGCTTAGTGAGTGGTAGCGGGGGAAAAGAGACCCAGTACTTC.

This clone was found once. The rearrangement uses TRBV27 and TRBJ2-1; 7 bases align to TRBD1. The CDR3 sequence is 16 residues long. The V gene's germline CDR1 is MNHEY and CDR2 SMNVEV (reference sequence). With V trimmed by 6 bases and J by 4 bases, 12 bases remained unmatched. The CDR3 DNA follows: TGTGCCAGCAGCCTGGCCGGGACAGCGATATACAATGAGCAGTTCTTC. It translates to CASSLAGTAIYNEQFF.

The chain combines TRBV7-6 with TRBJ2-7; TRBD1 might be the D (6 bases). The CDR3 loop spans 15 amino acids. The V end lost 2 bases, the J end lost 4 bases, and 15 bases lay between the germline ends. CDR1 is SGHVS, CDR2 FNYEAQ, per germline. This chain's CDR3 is CASSLTTGTQYEQYF. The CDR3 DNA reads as TGTGCCAGCAGCTTAACCACCGGGACACAATACGAGCAGTACTTC.

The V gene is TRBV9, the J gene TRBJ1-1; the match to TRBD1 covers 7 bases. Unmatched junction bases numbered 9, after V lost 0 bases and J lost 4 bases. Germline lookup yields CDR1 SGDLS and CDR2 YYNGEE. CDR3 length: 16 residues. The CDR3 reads CASSVGAQGGGTEAFF. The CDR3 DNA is TGTGCCAGCAGCGTAGGAGCCCAGGGGGGTGGCACTGAAGCTTTCTTT.

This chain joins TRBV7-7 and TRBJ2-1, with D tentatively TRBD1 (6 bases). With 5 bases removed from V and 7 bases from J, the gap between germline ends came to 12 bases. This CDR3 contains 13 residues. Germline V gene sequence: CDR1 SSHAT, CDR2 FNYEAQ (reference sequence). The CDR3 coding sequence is TGTGCCAGCAGCCACAGGGTGGGAAATGAGCAGTTCTTC. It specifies CASSHRVGNEQFF.

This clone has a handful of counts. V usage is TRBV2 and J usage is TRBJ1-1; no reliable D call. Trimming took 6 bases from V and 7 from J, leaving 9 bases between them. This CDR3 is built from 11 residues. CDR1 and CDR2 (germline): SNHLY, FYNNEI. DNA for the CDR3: TGTGCCAGCAGGCCCTCCAGTGAAGCTTTCTTT. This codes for CASRPSSEAFF.

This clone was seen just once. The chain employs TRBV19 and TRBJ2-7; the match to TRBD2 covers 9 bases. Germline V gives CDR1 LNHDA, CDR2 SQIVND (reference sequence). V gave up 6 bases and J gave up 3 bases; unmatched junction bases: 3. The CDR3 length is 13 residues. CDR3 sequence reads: CASSLAGYYEQYF. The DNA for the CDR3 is TGTGCCAGTAGCCTAGCGGGATACTACGAGCAGTACTTC.

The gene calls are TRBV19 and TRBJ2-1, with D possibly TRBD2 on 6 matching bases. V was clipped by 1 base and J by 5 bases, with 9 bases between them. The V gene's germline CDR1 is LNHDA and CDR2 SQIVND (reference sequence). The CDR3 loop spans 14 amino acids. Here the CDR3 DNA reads TGTGCCAGTAGTATAGGGAGGGGACACAATGAGCAGTTCTTC. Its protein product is CASSIGRGHNEQFF.

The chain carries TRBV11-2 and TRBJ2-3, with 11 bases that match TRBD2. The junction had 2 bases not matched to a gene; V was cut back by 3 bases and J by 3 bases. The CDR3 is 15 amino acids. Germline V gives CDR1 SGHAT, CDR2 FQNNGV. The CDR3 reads CASSFLAGGTDTQYF. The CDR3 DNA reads TGTGCCAGCAGCTTCCTAGCGGGGGGTACAGATACGCAGTATTTT.

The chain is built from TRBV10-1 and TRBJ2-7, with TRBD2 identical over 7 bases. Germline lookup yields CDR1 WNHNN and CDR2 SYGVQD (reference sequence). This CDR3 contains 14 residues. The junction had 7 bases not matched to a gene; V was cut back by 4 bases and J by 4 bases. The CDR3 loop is CASSARDYLYEQYF. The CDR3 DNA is TGCGCCAGCAGTGCACGGGACTACCTTTACGAGCAGTACTTC.

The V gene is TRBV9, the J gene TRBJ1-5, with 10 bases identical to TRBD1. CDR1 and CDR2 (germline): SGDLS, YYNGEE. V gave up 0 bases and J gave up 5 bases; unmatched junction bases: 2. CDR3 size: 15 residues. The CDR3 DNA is TGTGCCAGCAGCGTAGGGGGGACAGGGGATCAGCCCCAGCATTTT. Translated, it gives CASSVGGTGDQPQHF.

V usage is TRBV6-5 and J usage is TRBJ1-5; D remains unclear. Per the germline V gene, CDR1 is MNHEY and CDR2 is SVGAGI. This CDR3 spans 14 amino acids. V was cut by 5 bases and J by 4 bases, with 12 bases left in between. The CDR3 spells CASSNRQSNQPQHF. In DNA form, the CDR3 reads TGTGCCAGCAGTAACCGACAAAGTAATCAGCCCCAGCATTTT.

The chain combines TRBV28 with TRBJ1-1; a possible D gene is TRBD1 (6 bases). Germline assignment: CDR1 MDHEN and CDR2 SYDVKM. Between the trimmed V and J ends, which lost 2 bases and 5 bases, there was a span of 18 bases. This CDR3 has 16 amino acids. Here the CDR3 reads CASSLTITGWRTEAFF. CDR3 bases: TGTGCCAGCAGTTTAACAATCACAGGGTGGAGGACTGAAGCTTTCTTT.